These 32 T cell receptor beta chains came from one sample sequenced in a study of blood T cell repertoires in COVID-19. This table comes from immunoSEQ multiplex PCR, and its TCRdb copy is limited to in-frame clones, with some not included. The table lists 50,000 to 65,000 clones, 75% to 90% of them singletons. Sequenced material: peripheral blood. These receptors all stem from a man aged 60-69 years with active COVID-19.

The chain recombines TRBV14 with TRBJ2-7; D is possibly TRBD1 (6 bases). This CDR3 has 14 amino acids. CDR1 and CDR2 (germline): SGHDN, FVKESK. The V end was cut by 4 bases, the J end by 6 bases, with 16 bases between. CDR3 nucleotides: TGTGCCAGCAGCCGGGGGCCAGGGACATCCGAGCAGTACTTC. This sequence encodes CASSRGPGTSEQYF.

The chain links TRBV6-5 to TRBJ2-7, with 11 bases aligning to TRBD2. CDR3 length: 15 residues. The V segment lost 6 bases and the J segment 1 base; nucleotides outside the gene matches: 5. The V gene's germline CDR1 is MNHEY and CDR2 SVGAGI. CDR3 DNA: TGTGCCAGCAGCAGACTAGCGGGAAGGTCCTACGAGCAGTACTTC. It specifies CASSRLAGRSYEQYF.

The gene calls are TRBV6-2 or TRBV6-3 and TRBJ2-6, with D possibly being TRBD2 (5 bases). The germline gives CDR1 MNHEY, CDR2 SVGEGT. The CDR3 contains 15 residues. Deletions cut 4 bases from V and 3 bases from J, with 10 bases between. CDR3 protein: CASSSLGSGANVLTF. For the CDR3, the DNA is TGTGCCAGCAGTTCACTAGGAAGTGGGGCCAACGTCCTGACTTTC.

The chain employs TRBV24-1 and TRBJ2-5, with 7 bases fitting TRBD1. V was clipped by 4 bases and J by 4 bases; unmatched bases: 8. The CDR3 contains 15 residues. Per germline, CDR1 KGHDR and CDR2 SFDVKD. CDR3 sequence reads: CATSDRRGTGETQYF. CDR3 coding DNA: TGTGCCACCAGTGACCGCAGGGGGACCGGAGAGACCCAGTACTTC.

The chain couples TRBV7-9 to TRBJ2-6; TRBD1 aligns across 8 bases. Germline CDR1 is SEHNR and CDR2 is FQNEAQ (reference sequence). With V trimmed by 5 bases and J by 2 bases, 11 bases remained unmatched. This CDR3 contains 18 residues. The CDR3 DNA reads as TGTGCCAGCAGCCGGGAGACAGGGGATCGCCCTGGGGCCAACGTCCTGACTTTC. Protein: CASSRETGDRPGANVLTF.

This chain uses TRBV19 with TRBJ2-3; TRBD2 is a possible D gene (6 bases). This CDR3 spans 14 amino acids. The germline V gene encodes CDR1 LNHDA and CDR2 SQIVND (reference sequence). V was trimmed by 3 bases and J by 6 bases, leaving 13 bases between them. Here the CDR3 reads CASSIAGWGDTQYF. In DNA, the CDR3 is TGTGCCAGTAGTATCGCGGGGTGGGGGGATACGCAGTATTTT.

This chain uses TRBV7-8 with TRBJ1-2; TRBD1 agrees at 8 bases. This CDR3 comprises 15 residues. The germline CDR1 and CDR2 sequences are SGHVS and FQNEAQ. Unmatched junction bases numbered 5, after V lost 1 base and J lost 4 bases. This chain's CDR3 is CASSLDAGGPYGYTF. The CDR3 DNA reads TGTGCCAGCAGCTTAGATGCAGGGGGCCCCTATGGCTACACCTTC.

V gene TRBV7-9 combines with J gene TRBJ2-7; D gene uncertain. V lost 8 bases to trimming and J lost 2 bases, with 10 bases between them. CDR1 is SEHNR and CDR2 is FQNEAQ in the germline V gene (reference sequence). This CDR3 comprises 12 residues. The DNA for the CDR3 is TGTGCCAGCTCGCAACAGACCTACGAGCAGTACTTC. Protein product: CASSQQTYEQYF.

V is TRBV7-3 and J is TRBJ2-5, with D possibly matching TRBD2 (6 bases). V lost 3 bases to trimming and J lost 4 bases, with 15 bases between them. From germline, CDR1 is SGHTA and CDR2 FQGTGA. The CDR3 contains 15 residues. CDR3 sequence (DNA): TGTGCCAGCAGCTTTCTAGCGAGAAGCGGAGAGACCCAGTACTTC. Amino acids: CASSFLARSGETQYF.

This CDR3 is CASSPGTGSSYNEQFF. CDR3 nucleotides: TGTGCCAGCAGCCCAGGGACAGGGAGCTCCTACAATGAGCAGTTCTTC. The genes are TRBV4-2 and TRBJ2-1, with 9 bases identical to TRBD1. Germline assignment: CDR1 LGHNA and CDR2 YNFKEQ. This CDR3 comprises 16 residues. J was trimmed by 0 bases and V by 4 bases; bases with no gene match: 4.

The chain recombines TRBV28 with TRBJ1-3; 9 bases are shared with TRBD1. This CDR3 is 17 amino acids long. CDR1 and CDR2 (germline): MDHEN, SYDVKM. J gave up 5 bases and V 2 bases, and 10 bases lay outside the gene matches. The CDR3 reads CASSLPPGQGRRNTIYF. The DNA of the CDR3 is TGTGCCAGCAGTTTACCTCCGGGACAGGGCAGGAGAAACACCATATATTTT.

This chain uses TRBV6-2 or TRBV6-3 with TRBJ2-1, with 9 bases fitting TRBD2. The CDR3 contains 16 residues. V was pared by 4 bases and J by 3 bases, with 7 bases of the junction left unmatched. Germline CDR1 is MNHEY and CDR2 is SVGEGT. CDR3 protein: CASSSWTSAHYNEQFF. Here the CDR3 DNA reads TGTGCCAGCAGTTCTTGGACTAGCGCCCACTACAATGAGCAGTTCTTC.

The genes are TRBV10-3 and TRBJ1-5; D is possibly TRBD1 (5 bases). The CDR3 runs 17 residues. Trimming took off 2 bases at V and 2 bases at J, with 16 bases between the two ends. Looked up from germline, CDR1 is ENHRY and CDR2 is SYGVKD. The CDR3 DNA sequence: TGTGCCATCAGTGAGGGTTGGGCAGGGAAAGGCAATCAGCCCCAGCATTTT. Protein: CAISEGWAGKGNQPQHF.

This clone was detected only a few times. This sequence joins TRBV6-2 or TRBV6-3 and TRBJ2-1, with 8 bases identical to TRBD2. CDR3 length: 14 residues. Germline V gives CDR1 MNHEY, CDR2 SVGEGT. With 6 bases clipped from V and 4 bases from J, the junction kept 5 bases outside the gene matches. CDR3 sequence (DNA): TGTGCCAGCAGATACCGGGGGGGTTACAATGAGCAGTTCTTC. Its protein is CASRYRGGYNEQFF.

The CDR3: CASSESGGPYEQYF. CDR3 nucleotides: TGTGCCAGCAGTGAATCTGGGGGCCCCTACGAGCAGTACTTC. The chain has TRBV2 and TRBJ2-7; TRBD1 is a possible D gene (6 bases). CDR1 and CDR2 from the germline V gene are SNHLY and FYNNEI. The CDR3 sequence is 14 residues long. V gave up 2 bases and J gave up 2 bases, with 10 bases separating them.

This chain joins TRBV18 and TRBJ2-5, with 15 bases aligning to TRBD2. Looked up from germline, CDR1 is KGHSH and CDR2 is LQKENI. Trimming at V came to 3 bases and at J to 5 bases, leaving 4 bases not matched to a gene. This CDR3 contains 16 residues. For the CDR3, the DNA is TGTGCCAGCTCACCGGGACTAGCGGGAGGAGAGGAGACCCAGTACTTC. This sequence encodes CASSPGLAGGEETQYF.

This clone came up once. The rearrangement uses TRBV2 and TRBJ2-7; D unresolved. CDR3 length: 12 residues. CDR1 is SNHLY and CDR2 is FYNNEI in the germline V gene. The V end lost 8 bases, the J end lost 2 bases, and 10 bases lay between the germline ends. CDR3 protein: CASRTFTYEQYF. The CDR3 nucleotides are TGTGCCAGCCGCACATTCACCTACGAGCAGTACTTC.

The chain links TRBV5-1 to TRBJ2-1; tentative D call: TRBD2 (5 bases). The CDR3 has 14 residues. Germline V lookup: CDR1 SGHRS, CDR2 YFSETQ. V lost 4 bases and J 5 bases, leaving 13 bases between the germline ends. The chain's CDR3 is CASSLGGLNNEQFF. The CDR3 nucleotides read TGCGCCAGCAGCCTCGGAGGCCTAAACAATGAGCAGTTCTTC.

V is TRBV7-6 and J is TRBJ2-1; TRBD2 aligns across 13 bases. Per the germline V gene, CDR1 is SGHVS and CDR2 is FNYEAQ. The length of the CDR3 is 18 residues. The V gene end was trimmed by 5 bases and the J gene end by 5 bases; junction bases not matched to a gene: 12. The CDR3 loop reads CASSGRTSGRVRDNEQFF. DNA for the CDR3: TGTGCCAGCAGCGGTAGGACTAGCGGGAGAGTAAGGGACAATGAGCAGTTCTTC.

The chain recombines TRBV5-6 with TRBJ2-2; 9 bases match TRBD1. Germline lookup yields CDR1 SGHDT and CDR2 YYEEEE. The CDR3 covers 14 residues. After removal of 4 bases from V and 7 bases from J, the junction contained 5 bases not matched to a gene. CDR3 residues: CASSTTGGSGELFF. In DNA form, the CDR3 reads TGTGCCAGCAGCACCACAGGGGGCAGCGGGGAGCTGTTTTTT.

The chain is built from TRBV11-2 and TRBJ2-5, with TRBD2 matching 7 bases. The junction had 5 bases not matched to a gene; V was cut back by 5 bases and J by 2 bases. This CDR3 region has 14 residues. Germline assignment: CDR1 SGHAT and CDR2 FQNNGV. The CDR3 here is CASSPGRAQETQYF. For the CDR3, the DNA is TGTGCCAGCAGCCCTGGGAGGGCGCAAGAGACCCAGTACTTC.

The chain combines TRBV3-1 (or the pseudogene TRBV3-2) with TRBJ1-3; 7 bases agree with TRBD1. Germline trimming cut 1 base from V and 0 bases from J; bases unmatched to any gene: 6. CDR3 length: 17 residues. CDR1 and CDR2 from the germline V gene are LGHDT and YNNKEL (reference sequence). This CDR3 is CASSQGVDRVSGNTIYF. Here the CDR3 DNA reads TGTGCCAGCAGCCAAGGGGTAGACAGGGTCTCTGGAAACACCATATATTTT.

The rearrangement links TRBV25-1 to TRBJ2-5; maybe TRBD2 (7 bases). V was cut by 3 bases and J by 2 bases, with 16 bases left in between. This CDR3 contains 16 residues. Germline CDR1 reads MGHDK; CDR2 reads SYGVNS. CDR3 sequence (DNA): TGTGCCAGCAGTGAGGAGGGGGGGCTCCCTCAAGAGACCCAGTACTTC. Amino acids: CASSEEGGLPQETQYF.

This chain joins TRBV18 and TRBJ2-1; D possibly corresponds to TRBD1 (6 bases). Trimming pared 1 base from V and 7 bases from J, leaving 14 bases between. Looked up from germline, CDR1 is KGHSH and CDR2 is LQKENI. The CDR3 loop spans 15 amino acids. CDR3 coding DNA: TGTGCCAGCTCACCACTCACAGGGAGCGTGAATGAGCAGTTCTTC. Encoded protein: CASSPLTGSVNEQFF.

This clone is a singleton in its sample. The V call is TRBV7-2, the J call TRBJ1-1, with TRBD1 matching over 10 bases. Germline CDR1 and CDR2: SGHTA and FQGNSA. The V segment lost 5 bases and the J segment 1 base; nucleotides outside the gene matches: 4. This CDR3 comprises 15 residues. CDR3 amino acids: CASSPDRGRNTEAFF. Here the CDR3 DNA reads TGTGCCAGCAGCCCCGACAGGGGGCGGAACACTGAAGCTTTCTTT.

This chain uses TRBV5-5 with TRBJ2-7, with 12 bases matching TRBD2. The CDR3 spans 17 residues. The V gene end was trimmed by 4 bases and the J gene end by 2 bases; junction bases not matched to a gene: 10. The germline CDR1 and CDR2 sequences are SGHKS and YYEKEE (reference sequence). The CDR3 is CASSALTSGRAPYEQYF. The CDR3 coding sequence is TGTGCCAGCAGCGCCCTGACTAGCGGGAGAGCCCCCTACGAGCAGTACTTC. Together with reference TRBV5-5 and TRBJ2-7, the CDR3 gives the full variable domain: DAGVTQSPTHLIKTRGQQVTLRCSPISGHKSVSWYQQVLGQGPQFIFQYYEKEERGRGNFPDRFSARQFPNYSSELNVNALLLGDSALYLCASSALTSGRAPYEQYFGPGTRLTVT.

Only a few counts were recorded for this clone. The chain joins TRBV9 to TRBJ1-2; TRBD1 aligns across 8 bases. CDR3 length equals 16 residues. V lost 4 bases to trimming and J lost 4 bases; unmatched junction nucleotides: 12. CDR1 SGDLS and CDR2 YYNGEE come from the germline V gene. DNA of the CDR3: TGTGCCAGCAGCCTACGCGGACAGGGAGGGTCCTATGGCTACACCTTC. Translating it yields CASSLRGQGGSYGYTF.

This clone was seen only once. The rearrangement uses TRBV2 and TRBJ1-2; perhaps TRBD1 as D (6 bases). Germline assignment: CDR1 SNHLY and CDR2 FYNNEI. Trimming removed 7 bases from V and 4 bases from J, with 13 bases in between. The CDR3 covers 13 residues. The CDR3 DNA follows: TGTGCCAGCATCCAGGGGTCGGGCTATGGCTACACCTTC. Translation: CASIQGSGYGYTF. The full variable domain, completed using reference TRBV2 and TRBJ1-2, is EPEVTQTPSHQVTQMGQEVILRCVPISNHLYFYWYRQILGQKVEFLVSFYNNEISEKSEIFDDQFSVERPDGSNFTLKIRSTKLEDSAMYFCASIQGSGYGYTFGSGTRLTVV.

The V call is TRBV18, the J call TRBJ1-3; 7 nucleotides line up with TRBD1. V shed 6 bases, J shed 4 bases, and the junction held 9 bases outside the gene matches. The CDR3 runs 15 residues. The V gene's germline CDR1 is KGHSH and CDR2 LQKENI. The CDR3 protein is CASSLSGTEGNTIYF. CDR3 sequence (DNA): TGTGCCAGCTCGCTCTCCGGGACAGAAGGAAACACCATATATTTT.

The chain couples TRBV18 to TRBJ2-1; D perhaps matches TRBD2 (6 bases). V was cut by 0 bases and J by 3 bases, with 9 bases left in between. CDR1 is KGHSH, CDR2 LQKENI, per germline. This CDR3 has 15 amino acids. The DNA for the CDR3 is TGTGCCAGCTCACCACCGGTAGCGGTCTACAATGAGCAGTTCTTC. Its translation: CASSPPVAVYNEQFF.

The chain combines TRBV5-1 with TRBJ2-1, with D perhaps matching TRBD2 (5 bases). The CDR3 is 13 amino acids. Germline V CDR1 and CDR2: SGHRS, YFSETQ. Deletions cut 1 base from V and 5 bases from J, with 7 bases between. CDR3: CASSLSGNNEQFF. In DNA form, the CDR3 reads TGCGCCAGCAGCTTGTCGGGAAACAATGAGCAGTTCTTC.

This rearrangement joins TRBV28 to TRBJ1-2; D possibly corresponds to TRBD1 (6 bases). Trimming shortened V by 4 bases and J by 3 bases, and 12 bases separated the two germline ends. The CDR3 is 14 residues long. Germline-derived CDR1 and CDR2 are MDHEN and SYDVKM. CDR3 bases: TGTGCCAGCAGTTCCCAGGGGCCCTACTATGGCTACACCTTC. Its translation is CASSSQGPYYGYTF.